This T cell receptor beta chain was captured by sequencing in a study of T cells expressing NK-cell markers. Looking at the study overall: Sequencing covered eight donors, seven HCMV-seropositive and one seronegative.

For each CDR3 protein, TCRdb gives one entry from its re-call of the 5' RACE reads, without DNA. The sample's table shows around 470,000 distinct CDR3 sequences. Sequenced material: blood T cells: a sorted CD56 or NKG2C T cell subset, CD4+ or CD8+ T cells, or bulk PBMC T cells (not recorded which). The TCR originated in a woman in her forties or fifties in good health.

The CDR3 sequence is CATSGHTSGRRLWEQFF. The gene calls are TRBV24-1 and TRBJ2-1; TCRdb reports TRBD2, a call that lacks DNA to check it against. Germline CDR1 reads KGHDR; CDR2 reads SFDVKD. This CDR3 region has 17 residues.